What follows describes a single TCR beta chain. This clonotype appeared many times. This receptor's antigen is unknown. Nothing much larger sits one base from this clone, and base qualities are not available. The sample belongs to a study of regulatory T cells in long-lasting Graves disease (dated by TCRdb to about 2021). Regarding the research as a whole: Newly diagnosed Graves' disease patients had taken antithyroid drugs for less than 3 months. The study was conducted in China and was registered as a clinical trial. A total of 33 samples were covered by TCR sequencing, comprising some 13 persistent and about 20 newly diagnosed Graves' disease patients. Persistent Graves' disease patients were compared with newly diagnosed Graves' disease patients by peripheral blood TCR sequencing and RNA sequencing. The study at large found these results: Peripheral blood alone was examined, since thyroid tissue, which constituted the primary lesion, could not be accessed. Preferential use of TRBV28, TRBJ1-2 and TRBJ2-5 was observed in persistent disease, whereas TRBV20-1 and TRBJ2-1 were favored in newly diagnosed disease. Sequencing and analysis were limited to the TCR beta chain. Compared with newly diagnosed patients, patients with persistent Graves' disease had lower TCR Shannon entropy and fewer highly expanded clones, which suggests clonal expansion. As a limitation, the authors acknowledged that the small sample size may reduce accuracy. A larger number of public clonotypes was shared among persistent patients (over 2,500) than among newly diagnosed patients (approximately 930).

To prepare the library, multiplex PCR was applied. The data were produced on an Illumina HiSeq 4000. To build TCR beta libraries, CDR3 regions were amplified by Arm-PCR using iRepertoire HTBI primers. Before sequencing, the PCR products underwent gel purification. The paper's processing steps were these. Gene usage analysis of CDR3 amino acid clonotypes used the approximately 62 TRBV and 12 to 15 TRBJ segments found across samples. Filtered high-quality paired reads were merged into contigs using COPE and FqMerger. BLAST was used to align contigs to IMGT TRBV, TRBD and TRBJ reference genes, with CDR3 defined following IMGT. Clonotypes above 0.1% frequency were classified as highly expanded clones. Shannon entropy served as the measure of repertoire diversity, while the Gini coefficient captured V-J evenness. Clonotypes shared by more than one individual were considered public. TCRdb ran its own pipeline on the public reads, namely fastp trimming at Q25 and MiXCR clone calling, and kept in-frame beta chains. Identical CDR3 protein sequences are pooled into one entry, listed with their most common genes and DNA. The authors' filters were not applied to this entry. The sample records about 400,000 distinct CDR3 sequences, 15% to 20% of which are singletons. The biggest ten clones account for over 20% of the sample.

In the paper's terms, the time point label means: newly diagnosed GD, antithyroid drugs for less than 3 months. RNA was extracted from PBMCs in TRIzol for both TCR sequencing and RNA sequencing. Graves' disease was diagnosed according to American Thyroid Association guidelines. Patients were recruited from an endocrinology department in Xi'an, China. Each patient gave about 10 milliliters of peripheral blood, collected in an EDTA anticoagulant tube. Ficoll Paque Plus density gradient separation was used to isolate PBMCs, and no further T cell sorting was performed. An Agilent 2100 Bioanalyzer and agarose gel were used to assess RNA quality, and a NanoDrop 2000 was used to measure RNA concentration. According to the germline V gene, CDR1 reads SGHAT and CDR2 reads FQNNGV. Trimming removed 5 bases from V and 8 bases from J; the gene matches leave 12 bases unexplained. Measured from the cysteine to the phenylalanine, the CDR3 is 17 residues long. Only the CDR3 portion is preserved as DNA: 51 bases, with reading frame beginning at the first base.

The same sample was also studied in work on T cells in Graves' hyperthyroidism and ophthalmopathy. In that second paper, the authors write: A patient counted as having stable Graves' hyperthyroidism if no progression to ophthalmopathy occurred over 18 months of follow-up. Hyperthyroidism patients were newly diagnosed, had a disease duration of under 2 months, and were aged 18 to 65 years. The study excluded patients with uncontrolled infections, other autoimmune diseases, pregnancy or lactation. Diagnoses were based on clinical symptoms, serum thyroxine and TRAb, thyroid ultrasound and orbital computed tomography. The first round of RT-PCR for the TCR CDR3 was performed with the HTBI primer set and the Qiagen OneStep RT-PCR kit. Most expanded thyroid clonotypes (frequency above 0.001) were also found in blood, which suggests that blood repertoires may mirror thyroid immune responses. A model built on a 13 V-J signature distinguished ophthalmopathy from stable hyperthyroidism, reaching 85% to 90% sensitivity and around 81% specificity in cross-validation and 80%/75% in testing. During validation, the model predicted progression to ophthalmopathy a median of around six months ahead of onset, with approximately 70% sensitivity and 72% to 80% specificity. TCR V-J signatures able to tell the groups apart were searched for in a discovery cohort of approximately 95 patients, of whom under 45 had Graves' ophthalmopathy and 57 had stable Graves' hyperthyroidism. Prospective prediction of ophthalmopathy was tested in an independent validation cohort of fewer than 20 hyperthyroidism patients and 15 to 17 patients who later progressed to ophthalmopathy. For training and testing, the 100 or so patients in the discovery cohort were randomly divided in a 7:3 ratio. The study also compared thyroid tissue and blood T-cell repertoires from several Graves' hyperthyroidism patients. Following sampling, methimazole starting at 30 mg daily was given to hyperthyroidism patients, and high-dose intravenous methylprednisolone was given to ophthalmopathy patients. Libraries were constructed in a second round of multiplex PCR, after which size selection and purification were carried out. Sequencing of the libraries was done on an Illumina HiSeq2000 using paired-end 100 bp reads. SOAPnuke was used to process the raw data, with reads discarded if the reads contained adapters or uncalled bases, had a mean Phred below 15, or lacked an exact constant-primer or identifier match. High-quality paired reads were merged using COPE v1.2.5, and each unique nucleotide sequence was defined as a clonotype. MiTCR v1.1 was used to align the clonotypes against IMGT TRBV, TRBD and TRBJ reference segments. Only V-J combinations with frequency above 0.0001, covering roughly 99% of repertoires, were analysed. The TCS score was defined as the ratio of F50 (clonal expansion) to E x V (chaos), calculated using BLOSUM62-based TCRdist between CDR3 peptides within each V-J. Welch's t-statistics and random forest reduced roughly 530 V-J features to about 12, which were used in a naive Bayes classifier (R e1071). No statistical method was used to set the sample size in advance, and investigators knew the group allocation. TCR Vbeta CDR3 sequencing of roughly 140 peripheral blood samples (approximately 44 ophthalmopathy, 75 hyperthyroidism and some 17 progressor patients) is reported in the paper.

The V and J segments used are TRBV11-2 and TRBJ2-4, and 13 junction bases match TRBD2. This clonotype was sampled from a woman aged 18-29 years with Graves disease. Donor details come from another sample of the same person, matched by shared clones. Sequenced here: peripheral blood mononuclear cells (PBMCs), sampled at new diagnosis, from a patient treated with antithyroid drugs. The DNA sequence is as follows: TGTGCCAGCAGCCCTCGGACTAGCGGGGGATCGGGGGACATTCAGTACTTC. It specifies CASSPRTSGGSGDIQYF.